The next 14 T cell receptor beta chains were all read from a single sample in a study of HIV-infected children after antiretroviral therapy interruption (dated by TCRdb to between 2018 and 2020). The library was prepared using 3' RACE. The run used an Illumina MiSeq. TCR libraries were constructed from RNA with a 3' RACE protocol that used unique molecular identifiers to correct for PCR amplification bias. Through fastp at Q25 and MiXCR, TCRdb rebuilt clones from the public reads, retaining in-frame beta chains. Rows are unified per CDR3 protein, each entry keeping the most common DNA and genes. The sample profile shows 40,000 to 55,000 distinct CDR3 sequences; 4.3% of them were found once. Of the sample, approximately 0.67% is held by the ten largest clones. The treatment or condition label, as the study defines it: PENTA 11 planned treatment interruption arm or continuous ART arm. The input for sequencing was CD45RA+ CD4+ T cells from PBMCs, pooled from several time points, taken from a donor given antiretroviral therapy, either interrupted or continuous. Sample cell subset or site, as interpreted from the label and publication: naive CD4+ CD45RA+ CD45RO- T cells. Receptors were obtained from a pool of human donors with HIV.

The table lists this clonotype with a few counts. The chain links TRBV7-2 to TRBJ1-1; D gene uncertain. The CDR3 has 15 residues. CDR1 SGHTA and CDR2 FQGNSA come from the germline V gene. Trimming removed 5 bases from V and 0 bases from J, with 13 bases in between. Written as DNA, the CDR3 is TGTGCCAGCAGCCCCCACGCGGGGATGAACACTGAAGCTTTCTTT. Translated: CASSPHAGMNTEAFF.

Ten or more counts support this clonotype. The V and J genes are TRBV19 and TRBJ1-5; 8 bases agree with TRBD1. From germline, CDR1 is LNHDA and CDR2 SQIVND (reference sequence). The CDR3 covers 16 residues. The J segment lost 5 bases and the V segment lost 0 bases, leaving 6 bases of the junction unmatched. The CDR3 spells CASSIEGDRSHQPQHF. The CDR3 DNA reads TGTGCCAGTAGTATAGAAGGGGACAGGAGCCATCAGCCCCAGCATTTT.

The table lists this clonotype with a few counts. The CDR3 bases are TGCGCCAGCAGCTTGGACGGGGGCGCGTATGGCTACACCTTC. Its protein product is CASSLDGGAYGYTF. The chain links TRBV5-1 to TRBJ1-2, with D maybe TRBD1 (6 bases). V gave up 0 bases and J gave up 5 bases, with 11 bases separating them. This CDR3 comprises 14 residues. Germline V gives CDR1 SGHRS, CDR2 YFSETQ.

This clonotype was recorded a few times. The chain combines TRBV18 with TRBJ2-7; tentative D call: TRBD1 (6 bases). Germline values: CDR1 KGHSH, CDR2 LQKENI. Trimming took off 4 bases at V and 5 bases at J, with 12 bases between the two ends. CDR3 length: 13 amino acids. In DNA, the CDR3 is TGTGCCAGCTCACTGACCGCAGGGGACGAGCAGTACTTC. It translates to CASSLTAGDEQYF.

The sample holds many counts of this clonotype. This rearrangement joins TRBV29-1 to TRBJ1-2, with D unclear. V lost 4 bases to trimming and J lost 0 bases, with 15 bases between them. The CDR3 spans 15 residues. Germline V CDR1 and CDR2: SQVTM, ANQGSEA. The CDR3 DNA sequence: TGCAGCGTTGTGTGGCGACCCAGACCTAACTATGGCTACACCTTC. Translating it yields CSVVWRPRPNYGYTF.

V is TRBV12-3 or TRBV12-4 and J is TRBJ2-1; 8 nucleotides align to TRBD1. V trimming: 6 bases; J trimming: 6 bases; junction bases outside the gene matches: 7. The CDR3 runs 14 residues. The CDR3 sequence is CASSDRGRINEQFF. The CDR3 nucleotides read TGTGCCAGCAGCGACAGGGGACGGATCAATGAGCAGTTCTTC.

This clonotype turned up a few times. CDR3 residues: CASSPGHPTEAFF. CDR3 DNA sequence: TGCGCCAGCAGCCCGGGACACCCCACTGAAGCTTTCTTT. The chain couples TRBV5-1 to TRBJ1-1; tentative D call: TRBD1 (6 bases). Trimming left V 4 bases short and J 4 bases short, with 11 bases between. Per the germline V gene, CDR1 is SGHRS and CDR2 is YFSETQ. The CDR3 is 13 amino acids.

This clonotype was seen many times. The chain is built from TRBV29-1 and TRBJ2-3, with TRBD2 matching over 7 bases. Looked up from germline, CDR1 is SQVTM and CDR2 is ANQGSEA. This CDR3 region has 12 residues. The V and J ends lost 7 bases and 6 bases, in that order; junction bases with no gene match: 7. The CDR3 here is CSGSSGDDTQYF. CDR3 in DNA: TGCAGCGGATCTAGCGGAGACGATACGCAGTATTTT.

This clonotype was counted at least ten times. The J gene is TRBJ2-3, the V gene TRBV2; D unresolved. V lost 5 bases and J 8 bases, leaving 8 bases between the germline ends. CDR3 length equals 11 residues. Germline CDR1 is SNHLY and CDR2 is FYNNEI. CDR3 DNA: TGTGCCAGCAGTTTGACCGCTACGCAGTATTTT. Protein sequence: CASSLTATQYF.

The chain joins TRBV5-1 to TRBJ2-3; 8 nucleotides line up with TRBD2. With 4 bases clipped from V and 2 bases from J, the junction kept 12 bases outside the gene matches. Germline assignment: CDR1 SGHRS and CDR2 YFSETQ. CDR3 length equals 17 residues. CDR3 bases: TGCGCCAGCAGCCCCCGAGGAGCGGGGGCCGCCACAGATACGCAGTATTTT. Translated: CASSPRGAGAATDTQYF.

This chain uses TRBV6-1 with TRBJ1-3; D is unresolved. This CDR3 spans 13 amino acids. V was shortened by 0 bases and J by 4 bases, with 4 bases between the two germline ends. Germline CDR1 and CDR2: MNHNS and SASEGT. The chain's CDR3 is CASSEAEGNTIYF. CDR3 coding DNA: TGTGCCAGCAGTGAAGCAGAGGGAAACACCATATATTTT.

The chain joins TRBV5-1 to TRBJ2-1; 9 bases agree with TRBD1. The V gene end was trimmed by 2 bases and the J gene end by 10 bases; junction bases not matched to a gene: 13. The CDR3 totals 16 residues. Germline V gene lookup returns CDR1 SGHRS and CDR2 YFSETQ. As DNA, the CDR3 is TGCGCCAGCAGCTTTGCCATTAGTACAGGGGGCAGGGAGCAGTTCTTC. Amino acid sequence: CASSFAISTGGREQFF.

This clonotype has a count of ten or more. V and J are TRBV7-9 and TRBJ1-5; D gene ambiguous. The germline V and J ends were trimmed by 5 bases and 2 bases, with 7 bases remaining between them. Germline-derived CDR1 and CDR2 are SEHNR and FQNEAQ (reference sequence). The CDR3 spans 13 residues. DNA of the CDR3: TGTGCCAGCAGCACAGAAGGCAATCAGCCCCAGCATTTT. As protein: CASSTEGNQPQHF.

The gene calls are TRBV28 and TRBJ2-4; 8 bases are a match to TRBD2. The CDR3 totals 14 residues. J was trimmed by 7 bases and V by 5 bases; bases with no gene match: 7. Germline V gene data show CDR1 as MDHEN and CDR2 as SYDVKM. CDR3 sequence (DNA): TGTGCCAGCAGTCCCCATAGCGGGGTGAACATTCAGTACTTC. It translates to CASSPHSGVNIQYF.